A single sample is the source of the 19 T cell receptor beta chains below, sequenced in a study of blood T cell repertoires in COVID-19. Repertoires were generated with immunoSEQ multiplex PCR, while TCRdb's copy carries only in-frame clones and drops some. The sample yields about 190,000 clones, approximately 86% seen once. Source material: peripheral blood. Receptors were obtained from a man in his sixties or seventies with active or convalescent COVID-19.

This clone was recorded once. The genes are TRBV19 and TRBJ2-7, with a weak D call TRBD1 (6 bases). The length of the CDR3 is 15 residues. Trimming left V 2 bases short and J 3 bases short, with 14 bases between. Germline CDR1 and CDR2: LNHDA and SQIVND (reference sequence). CDR3 sequence (DNA): TGTGCCAGTAGTATACGCAGGACAGAGATCTACGAGCAGTACTTC. Residues: CASSIRRTEIYEQYF.

The V and J genes are TRBV3-1 (or the pseudogene TRBV3-2) and TRBJ1-6, with D unresolved. The CDR3 is 15 amino acids. V lost 1 base to trimming and J lost 4 bases, with 8 bases between them. Germline V gene sequence: CDR1 LGHDT, CDR2 YNNKEL (reference sequence). Here the CDR3 reads CASSQATLYNSPLHF. CDR3 nucleotide sequence: TGTGCCAGCAGCCAAGCGACACTTTATAATTCACCCCTCCACTTT.

J is TRBJ1-3 and V is TRBV5-4, with 7 nucleotides matching TRBD1. The germline V gene encodes CDR1 SGHNT and CDR2 YYREEE (reference sequence). The J segment lost 4 bases and the V segment lost 4 bases, leaving 5 bases of the junction unmatched. The CDR3 spans 14 residues. Written as DNA, the CDR3 is TGTGCCAGCAGCGCTGGACAGGCCGGAAACACCATATATTTT. It translates to CASSAGQAGNTIYF.

In this sample, this clone turned up a few times. V is TRBV5-1 and J is TRBJ2-1; 14 nucleotides line up with TRBD2. V shed 4 bases and J 12 bases; nucleotides not matched to a gene: 12. Germline V gives CDR1 SGHRS, CDR2 YFSETQ. The CDR3 is 16 amino acids. CDR3 coding DNA: TGCGCCAGCAGCGAAATGACTAGCGGGAGGGCCCGCGGGCAGTTCTTC. Its protein is CASSEMTSGRARGQFF. The whole variable domain, filled in from reference TRBV5-1 and TRBJ2-1, reads KAGVTQTPRYLIKTRGQQVTLSCSPISGHRSVSWYQQTPGQGLQFLFEYFSETQRNKGNFPGRFSGRQFSNSRSEMNVSTLELGDSALYLCASSEMTSGRARGQFFGPGTRLTVL.

The chain has TRBV5-4 and TRBJ2-3; 8 bases line up with TRBD2. CDR3 length: 15 amino acids. Germline lookup yields CDR1 SGHNT and CDR2 YYREEE (reference sequence). The V segment lost 6 bases and the J segment 2 bases; nucleotides outside the gene matches: 8. CDR3 nucleotides: TGTGCCAGCACCCTAGCGGGTCATATCACAGATACGCAGTATTTT. Translation gives CASTLAGHITDTQYF.

This clone was seen once. The chain employs TRBV14 and TRBJ2-7; D may be TRBD1 (6 bases). Trimming shortened V by 8 bases and J by 3 bases, and 11 bases separated the two germline ends. The CDR3 runs 12 residues. Looked up from germline, CDR1 is SGHDN and CDR2 is FVKESK. The CDR3 DNA is TGTGCCAGCTCAGGGGTCAGCTACGAGCAGTACTTC. Translating gives CASSGVSYEQYF.

The chain recombines TRBV21-1 with TRBJ1-6; the D segment call TRBD1 is taken from the table without a DNA check. TRBV21-1 is a pseudogene locus. The CDR3 contains 17 residues. In DNA, the CDR3 is TGTGCCAGCAGCCCCCGACAGGGCTTGGTCGGTGATTCACCCCTCCACTTT. It yields the protein CASSPRQGLVGDSPLHF.

J is TRBJ2-4 and V is TRBV4-1; no reliable D call. Germline-derived CDR1 and CDR2 are MGHRA and YSYEKL. The CDR3 covers 16 residues. Trimming shortened V by 4 bases and J by 5 bases, and 18 bases separated the two germline ends. CDR3 protein: CASSPSRSPPQNIQYF. CDR3 nucleotides: TGCGCCAGCAGCCCGAGTAGATCCCCGCCCCAAAACATTCAGTACTTC.

There are a few counts of this clone. Distinct nucleotide sequences in the sample also encode this CDR3. The chain couples TRBV7-9 to TRBJ2-2, with 8 bases that match TRBD2. This CDR3 has 14 residues. The germline CDR1 and CDR2 sequences are SEHNR and FQNEAQ (reference sequence). V was pared by 3 bases and J by 4 bases, with 1 base of the junction left unmatched. The CDR3 DNA sequence: TGTGCCAGCAGCTTGGCGGGGGGCACCGGGGAGCTGTTTTTT. It encodes CASSLAGGTGELFF.

The V call is TRBV7-2, the J call TRBJ2-3, with D perhaps TRBD2 (7 bases). This CDR3 is built from 15 residues. The ends were cut back, 5 bases at V and 0 bases at J, with 12 bases in the middle. Germline lookup yields CDR1 SGHTA and CDR2 FQGNSA. CDR3 sequence (DNA): TGTGCCAGCAGCCGGGGGGACACTAGCACAGATACGCAGTATTTT. Protein product: CASSRGDTSTDTQYF.

V usage is TRBV27 and J usage is TRBJ1-2, with 9 bases matching TRBD1. V lost 7 bases, J lost 2 bases, and 5 bases stayed unmatched. CDR1 is MNHEY and CDR2 is SMNVEV in the germline V gene (reference sequence). This CDR3 has 14 amino acids. The CDR3 DNA follows: TGTGCCAGCACTGCGGGGACAGGGAACTATGGCTACACCTTC. This sequence encodes CASTAGTGNYGYTF.

The chain is built from TRBV6-2 or TRBV6-3 and TRBJ1-2; no reliable D call. V dropped 0 bases and J dropped 4 bases, with 12 bases sitting between them. The germline V gene has CDR1 MNHEY and CDR2 SVGEGT. The CDR3 covers 15 residues. CDR3 DNA sequence: TGTGCCAGCAGTTACTCCTCAGAAGATCTCTATGGCTACACCTTC. Amino acids: CASSYSSEDLYGYTF.

The rearrangement uses TRBV10-3 and TRBJ2-2, with 9 bases that match TRBD1. The CDR3 is 16 residues long. Germline trimming cut 7 bases from V and 2 bases from J; bases unmatched to any gene: 8. In germline, CDR1 is ENHRY, CDR2 SYGVKD. This CDR3 reads CAINPDRGLNTGELFF. CDR3 nucleotide sequence: TGTGCCATCAACCCGGACAGGGGACTAAACACCGGGGAGCTGTTTTTT.

The rearrangement uses TRBV29-1 and TRBJ2-1; D might be TRBD2 (6 bases). Between the trimmed V and J ends, which lost 3 bases and 10 bases, there was a span of 13 bases. Germline V gives CDR1 SQVTM, CDR2 ANQGSEA. CDR3 size: 12 residues. The chain's CDR3 is CSVDVAAGEQFF. CDR3 coding DNA: TGCAGCGTTGACGTAGCCGCGGGGGAGCAGTTCTTC.

V and J are TRBV7-8 and TRBJ2-7, with D perhaps TRBD1 (6 bases). Per germline, CDR1 SGHVS and CDR2 FQNEAQ. CDR3 size: 14 residues. Between the trimmed V and J ends, which lost 3 bases and 3 bases, there was a span of 12 bases. In DNA, the CDR3 is TGTGCCAGCAGCTTGTCCCGGGACAACTACGAGCAGTACTTC. The encoded protein is CASSLSRDNYEQYF.

The rearrangement uses TRBV5-5 and TRBJ1-4; a weak D match, TRBD1 (6 bases). V lost 4 bases to trimming and J lost 2 bases, with 15 bases between them. This CDR3 contains 16 residues. The germline V gene has CDR1 SGHKS and CDR2 YYEKEE (reference sequence). CDR3 loop: CASSHAGANTNEKLFF. CDR3 nucleotides: TGTGCCAGCAGCCACGCGGGGGCCAATACTAATGAAAAACTGTTTTTT.

This chain links TRBV29-1 with TRBJ1-2; 8 bases agree with TRBD1. Germline values: CDR1 SQVTM, CDR2 ANQGSEA. V gave up 6 bases and J gave up 5 bases; unmatched junction bases: 14. The CDR3 is made up of 15 amino acids. In DNA, the CDR3 is TGCAGCGTCTCACCCGGGGCAGGGGGCTGGTATGGCTACACCTTC. Its protein is CSVSPGAGGWYGYTF.

The V and J genes are TRBV28 and TRBJ1-5; tentatively, D is TRBD1 (6 bases). Trimming removed 10 bases from V and 3 bases from J, with 13 bases in between. The CDR3 runs 13 residues. Germline V CDR1 and CDR2: MDHEN, SYDVKM. CDR3: CATQGAYNQPQHF. CDR3 in DNA: TGTGCCACACAGGGTGCGTACAATCAGCCCCAGCATTTT.

The chain carries TRBV28 and TRBJ2-6; the match to TRBD2 covers 7 bases. V gave up 3 bases and J gave up 1 base; unmatched junction bases: 0. Looked up from germline, CDR1 is MDHEN and CDR2 is SYDVKM. The CDR3 length is 15 residues. The DNA for the CDR3 is TGTGCCAGCAGTTTGGGGGGGTCTGGGGCCAACGTCCTGACTTTC. As protein: CASSLGGSGANVLTF.